This T cell receptor (beta chain) is drawn from a study of CDR3 diversity in severe acne. TCRdb recomputed calls from the PCR reads with MiXCR, one row per CDR3 protein. The table includes more than 80,000 distinct CDR3 sequences, 49% detected once. The CDR3 length is 14 residues. Trimming left V 5 bases short and J 8 bases short, with 17 bases between. Germline V lookup: CDR1 KGHDR, CDR2 SFDVKD. This receptor was taken from a male donor with severe acne vulgaris. V gene TRBV24-1 combines with J gene TRBJ1-2, with D unresolved. The sequenced material came from blood. The CDR3: CATSAGALEEGYTF. The DNA of the CDR3 is TGTGCCACCAGTGCCGGAGCCCTGGAGGAGGGCTACACCTTC.